This TCR beta chain was found in a study of cytomegalovirus exposure and HLA in healthy donors. The CDR3 has 16 amino acids. V shed 5 bases, J shed 5 bases, and the junction held 12 bases outside the gene matches. CDR1 is SGHTA, CDR2 FQGTGA, per germline. Researchers ran the PCR with 60 Vbeta and 13 Jbeta primers. Method: immunoSEQ multiplex PCR; TCRdb's copy keeps in-frame clones and lacks some. The table lists some 150,000 clones, approximately 68% of them singletons. What was sequenced was PBMCs. The receptor's source is a man aged 55 to 70 in good health and CMV-seronegative. This chain uses TRBV7-3 with TRBJ2-7, with 10 positions matching TRBD1. CDR3 region: CASSPLPGTGVDEQYF. CDR3 nucleotides: TGTGCCAGCAGCCCACTTCCCGGGACAGGGGTTGACGAGCAGTACTTC.